The next 10 T cell receptor beta chains were all read from a single sample in a study of blood T cell repertoires in COVID-19. The method was immunoSEQ multiplex PCR; TCRdb's version includes in-frame clones alone and lacks a portion of them. The repertoire holds 150,000 to 200,000 clones, with more than 80% as singletons. The sequenced material came from PBMCs or T cells enriched from blood (not recorded which). Source of these receptors: a middle-aged man who had recovered from COVID-19.

This rearrangement joins TRBV27 to TRBJ1-4, with 9 bases that match TRBD1. Germline V gene lookup returns CDR1 MNHEY and CDR2 SMNVEV (reference sequence). The V gene end was trimmed by 5 bases and the J gene end by 0 bases; junction bases not matched to a gene: 7. The CDR3 length is 17 residues. CDR3 protein: CASSPGQGTATNEKLFF. DNA for the CDR3: TGTGCCAGCAGTCCCGGACAGGGGACTGCAACTAATGAAAAACTGTTTTTT. The complete variable domain, with remaining parts taken from reference TRBV27 and TRBJ1-4, reads EAQVTQNPRYLITVTGKKLTVTCSQNMNHEYMSWYRQDPGLGLRQIYYSMNVEVTDKGDVPEGYKVSRKEKRNFPLILESPSPNQTSLYFCASSPGQGTATNEKLFFGSGTQLSVL.

The chain uses TRBV6-5 and TRBJ2-7; D may be TRBD1 (6 bases). Trimming pared 11 bases from V and 3 bases from J, leaving 17 bases between. Germline assignment: CDR1 MNHEY and CDR2 SVGAGI. The CDR3 consists of 13 residues. For the CDR3, the DNA is TGTGCCTCTGAACCGGACAGAGACTACGAGCAGTACTTC. This sequence encodes CASEPDRDYEQYF.

This sequence joins TRBV3-1 (or the pseudogene TRBV3-2) and TRBJ2-2; 7 bases match TRBD2. J gave up 6 bases and V 3 bases, and 4 bases lay outside the gene matches. CDR1 and CDR2 (germline): LGHDT, YNNKEL (reference sequence). The CDR3 runs 14 residues. CDR3 DNA sequence: TGTGCCAGCAGCCAGCCGGGACTACCCGGGGAGCTGTTTTTT. Its translation is CASSQPGLPGELFF.

V gene TRBV30 combines with J gene TRBJ1-5, with D possibly matching TRBD1 (6 bases). The CDR3 totals 16 residues. The V gene lost 0 bases and the J gene lost 6 bases, with 18 bases spanning the gap. In germline, CDR1 is GTSNPN, CDR2 SVGIG (reference sequence). CDR3 sequence (DNA): TGTGCCTGGAGTGTAAGCGGCAGGGGCGAGGGTCAGCCCCAGCATTTT. This encodes CAWSVSGRGEGQPQHF. Drawing the rest from reference TRBV30 and TRBJ1-5, the complete variable domain is SQTIHQWPATLVQPVGSPLSLECTVEGTSNPNLYWYRQAAGRGLQLLFYSVGIGQISSEVPQNLSASRPQDRQFILSSKKLLLSDSGFYLCAWSVSGRGEGQPQHFGDGTRLSIL.

Concerning this clone: Sequence at one end of the junction differs from germline and may be a read error. V is TRBV20-1 and J is TRBJ1-2; D not certain. Germline-derived CDR1 and CDR2 are DFQATT and SNEGSKA (reference sequence). CDR3 length equals 8 residues. The CDR3 sequence: CSALPTAF. CDR3 DNA: TGCAGTGCTTTACCCACAGCCTTC.

Turning to this clone: This sample also contains other DNA sequences that code for the same CDR3. V and J are TRBV30 and TRBJ1-5, with D possibly being TRBD1 (5 bases). This CDR3 is 13 amino acids long. Trimming took 0 bases from V and 5 from J, leaving 8 bases between them. Germline V gives CDR1 GTSNPN, CDR2 SVGIG (reference sequence). The CDR3 protein is CAWSVGGDQPQHF. The CDR3, as DNA: TGTGCCTGGAGTGTCGGAGGGGATCAGCCCCAGCATTTT.

The chain employs TRBV18 and TRBJ1-4, with 9 bases that match TRBD1. V trimming: 2 bases; J trimming: 5 bases; junction bases outside the gene matches: 6. This CDR3 has 16 amino acids. The germline V gene has CDR1 KGHSH and CDR2 LQKENI. As DNA, the CDR3 is TGTGCCAGCTCACCAGAGAACAGGGGGCGGAATGAAAAACTGTTTTTT. It specifies CASSPENRGRNEKLFF. Full variable domain (rest looked up from reference TRBV18 and TRBJ1-4): NAGVMQNPRHLVRRRGQEARLRCSPMKGHSHVYWYRQLPEEGLKFMVYLQKENIIDESGMPKERFSAEFPKEGPSILRIQQVVRGDSAAYFCASSPENRGRNEKLFFGSGTQLSVL.

The chain carries TRBV19 and TRBJ2-2; the D gene is possibly TRBD2 (5 bases). V dropped 7 bases and J dropped 4 bases, with 16 bases sitting between them. Germline-derived CDR1 and CDR2 are LNHDA and SQIVND (reference sequence). This CDR3 contains 15 residues. This chain's CDR3 is CASTWLAGGTGELFF. The CDR3 region has the DNA TGTGCCAGTACCTGGTTGGCAGGAGGCACCGGGGAGCTGTTTTTT.

The chain is built from TRBV28 and TRBJ2-7; the D gene is possibly TRBD1 (5 bases). Trimming shortened V by 3 bases and J by 0 bases, and 9 bases separated the two germline ends. The CDR3 totals 14 residues. The V gene's germline CDR1 is MDHEN and CDR2 SYDVKM. The chain's CDR3 is CASSFDSYSYEQYF. The CDR3 DNA reads as TGTGCCAGCAGTTTTGACAGTTACTCCTACGAGCAGTACTTC.

This chain uses TRBV11-2 with TRBJ1-1, with D perhaps matching TRBD1 (5 bases). This CDR3 spans 17 amino acids. The V end lost 1 base, the J end lost 2 bases, and 17 bases lay between the germline ends. Germline assignment: CDR1 SGHAT and CDR2 FQNNGV. CDR3 bases: TGTGCCAGCAGCTTAGTCCCAGGGACTACCTACAACACTGAAGCTTTCTTT. Its translation: CASSLVPGTTYNTEAFF.